Sequencing of this T cell receptor (beta chain) was carried out in a study of blood T cell repertoires in COVID-19. Trimming pared 5 bases from V and 2 bases from J, leaving 6 bases between. Germline V gene data show CDR1 as LNHNV and CDR2 as YYDKDF (reference sequence). The CDR3 covers 12 residues. Method: immunoSEQ multiplex PCR; TCRdb's copy keeps in-frame clones and lacks some. This sample yields roughly 180,000 clones, of which roughly 85% are seen a single time; roughly 5.4% belongs to the top ten. This clone has more than one count but fewer than ten. This rearrangement joins TRBV15 to TRBJ2-5, with unresolved D. Sequenced sample: peripheral blood. The TCR originated in a woman between 50 and 59 years old with COVID-19, enrolled during active disease. DNA for the CDR3: TGTGCCACCAGCGCGTTTCAAGAGACCCAGTACTTC. This translates into CATSAFQETQYF.